These 23 T cell receptor beta chains were all obtained from the same sample, sequenced in a study of early T cells in non-severe SARS-CoV-2 infection. TCRdb recomputed calls from the 5' RACE reads with MiXCR, one row per CDR3 protein. The sample consists of roughly 57,000 distinct CDR3 sequences, around 13% of them appearing once. The sample consisted of whole blood, taken at baseline. These receptors were collected from an adult who was a healthcare worker with PCR-confirmed SARS-CoV-2 infection or an uninfected control (not recorded which).

In this sample, this clonotype turned up a few times. CDR3 nucleotides: TGCAGCGTTGAAATCTCTGGGGGGCGCTACGAGCAGTACTTC. Protein: CSVEISGGRYEQYF. The chain employs TRBV29-1 and TRBJ2-7; either TRBD1 or TRBD2 may supply D (6 bases each). V was clipped by 2 bases and J by 3 bases, with 14 bases between them. The CDR3 has 14 amino acids. Germline assignment: CDR1 SQVTM and CDR2 ANQGSEA.

This clonotype was seen a few times. The genes are TRBV11-2 and TRBJ2-5; 12 bases map to TRBD2. This CDR3 is 16 amino acids long. Germline CDR1 is SGHAT and CDR2 is FQNNGV. V lost 6 bases to trimming and J lost 1 base; unmatched junction nucleotides: 6. The CDR3 loop reads CASRGTSGGLQETQYF. The CDR3 DNA follows: TGTGCCAGCAGAGGAACTAGCGGGGGGCTCCAAGAGACCCAGTACTTC.

The chain carries TRBV4-2 and TRBJ2-3, with TRBD2 identical over 9 bases. Germline values: CDR1 LGHNA, CDR2 YNFKEQ. This CDR3 has 16 residues. Trimming cost V 3 bases and J 2 bases; bases outside gene matches: 6. CDR3 loop: CASSQVGTSYTDTQYF. DNA of the CDR3: TGTGCCAGCAGCCAGGTCGGGACTAGCTACACAGATACGCAGTATTTT.

This clonotype has ten or more counts. This chain uses TRBV30 with TRBJ1-1; no clear D gene. V was shortened by 0 bases and J by 2 bases, with 7 bases between the two germline ends. This CDR3 is built from 13 residues. The germline gives CDR1 GTSNPN, CDR2 SVGIG (reference sequence). CDR3 sequence: CAWSVGLNTEAFF. In DNA form, the CDR3 reads TGTGCCTGGAGTGTAGGACTCAACACTGAAGCTTTCTTT.

This clonotype was seen ten or more times. The chain combines TRBV18 with TRBJ1-5; D gene unclear. CDR3 size: 15 residues. Per germline, CDR1 KGHSH and CDR2 LQKENI. Trimming shortened V by 2 bases and J by 5 bases, and 13 bases separated the two germline ends. CDR3 loop: CASSPGGSLHQPQHF. The CDR3 region has the DNA TGTGCCAGCTCACCAGGAGGATCTCTCCATCAGCCCCAGCATTTT.

This clonotype was seen ten or more times. The rearrangement uses TRBV7-9 and TRBJ1-2; a weak D match, TRBD1 (6 bases). Trimming pared 6 bases from V and 1 base from J, leaving 9 bases between. The CDR3 has 13 residues. CDR1 and CDR2 (germline): SEHNR, FQNEAQ (reference sequence). The CDR3 DNA reads as TGTGCCAGCAGTCCGGACAGTAACTATGGCTACACCTTC. It yields the protein CASSPDSNYGYTF.

A few counts support this clonotype. This chain's CDR3 is CASSTGTDGWELFF. CDR3 DNA sequence: TGTGCCAGCAGCACAGGGACGGACGGCTGGGAGCTGTTTTTT. The chain is built from TRBV7-9 and TRBJ2-2; possibly TRBD1 for D (6 bases). CDR3 length equals 14 residues. V was trimmed by 5 bases and J by 9 bases, leaving 16 bases between them. Germline V gene data show CDR1 as SEHNR and CDR2 as FQNEAQ (reference sequence).

The chain carries TRBV9 and TRBJ2-7, with D hard to call. This CDR3 contains 14 residues. Trimming pared 0 bases from V and 0 bases from J, leaving 7 bases between. Looked up from germline, CDR1 is SGDLS and CDR2 is YYNGEE. DNA of the CDR3: TGTGCCAGCAGCGTAGATAGGAGCTCCTACGAGCAGTACTTC. It translates to CASSVDRSSYEQYF.

V usage is TRBV7-3 and J usage is TRBJ1-6; D gene uncertain. Germline values: CDR1 SGHTA, CDR2 FQGTGA. V lost 1 base and J 7 bases, leaving 5 bases between the germline ends. The CDR3 is 13 amino acids. Written as DNA, the CDR3 is TGTGCCAGCAGCTTAAGTCGGAATTCACCCCTCCACTTT. Translating it yields CASSLSRNSPLHF.

The chain is built from TRBV4-1 and TRBJ1-1, with 9 bases matching TRBD1. CDR1 MGHRA and CDR2 YSYEKL come from the germline V gene. This CDR3 is built from 15 residues. The junction had 10 bases not matched to a gene; V was cut back by 4 bases and J by 7 bases. This CDR3 reads CASSPLGQGGDEAFF. CDR3 sequence (DNA): TGCGCCAGCAGCCCCTTGGGACAGGGAGGTGATGAAGCTTTCTTT.

At least ten counts were recorded for this clonotype. The chain carries TRBV19 and TRBJ2-7, with D perhaps matching TRBD2 (6 bases). The V end lost 5 bases, the J end lost 2 bases, and 19 bases lay between the germline ends. This CDR3 is 16 amino acids long. The germline CDR1 and CDR2 sequences are LNHDA and SQIVND (reference sequence). CDR3 region: CASSPMRDSNPYEQYF. In DNA, the CDR3 is TGTGCCAGTAGTCCGATGAGGGACTCGAACCCCTACGAGCAGTACTTC. The full variable domain, rest sourced from reference TRBV19 and TRBJ2-7, is DGGITQSPKYLFRKEGQNVTLSCEQNLNHDAMYWYRQDPGQGLRLIYYSQIVNDFQKGDIAEGYSVSREKKESFPLTVTSAQKNPTAFYLCASSPMRDSNPYEQYFGPGTRLTVT.

This clonotype has ten or more counts. The CDR3 DNA is TGTGCCAGCGCGGTGGACAACTATGGCTACACCTTC. It translates to CASAVDNYGYTF. The chain has TRBV2 and TRBJ1-2; no firm D call. Germline V CDR1 and CDR2: SNHLY, FYNNEI. The CDR3 runs 12 residues. The V end was cut by 8 bases, the J end by 2 bases, with 9 bases between. The full variable domain, rest sourced from reference TRBV2 and TRBJ1-2, is EPEVTQTPSHQVTQMGQEVILRCVPISNHLYFYWYRQILGQKVEFLVSFYNNEISEKSEIFDDQFSVERPDGSNFTLKIRSTKLEDSAMYFCASAVDNYGYTFGSGTRLTVV.

This clonotype was detected a few times. The V call is TRBV11-2, the J call TRBJ2-1, with 7 bases lining up with TRBD2. The CDR3 covers 15 residues. Germline V gives CDR1 SGHAT, CDR2 FQNNGV. V lost 7 bases to trimming and J lost 0 bases; unmatched junction nucleotides: 6. The chain's CDR3 is CASTLGGGSYNEQFF. The CDR3 DNA reads as TGTGCCAGCACCCTCGGCGGGGGCTCCTACAATGAGCAGTTCTTC.

This clonotype was observed a handful of times. The gene calls are TRBV2 and TRBJ2-5; tentatively, D is TRBD1 or TRBD2 (6 bases each). Trimming took off 3 bases at V and 3 bases at J, with 8 bases between the two ends. The germline V gene encodes CDR1 SNHLY and CDR2 FYNNEI. The CDR3 loop spans 13 amino acids. This CDR3 is CASSDGGKETQYF. The DNA for the CDR3 is TGTGCCAGCAGTGACGGGGGCAAAGAGACCCAGTACTTC.

This clonotype was picked up a small number of times. The chain uses TRBV7-9 and TRBJ1-1; D remains ambiguous. The CDR3 totals 13 residues. Trimming shortened V by 5 bases and J by 1 base, and 8 bases separated the two germline ends. Germline loops: CDR1 SEHNR, CDR2 FQNEAQ (reference sequence). DNA for the CDR3: TGTGCCAGCAGCCGGGCCGGGAACACTGAAGCTTTCTTT. Translated: CASSRAGNTEAFF.

This clonotype showed up just a few times. The J gene is TRBJ2-1, the V gene TRBV14; TRBD2 agrees at 8 bases. In germline, CDR1 is SGHDN, CDR2 FVKESK. The V segment lost 4 bases and the J segment 4 bases; nucleotides outside the gene matches: 6. This CDR3 has 15 residues. This CDR3 is CASSPPGLVYNEQFF. In DNA, the CDR3 is TGTGCCAGCAGCCCGCCGGGACTAGTGTACAATGAGCAGTTCTTC. Supplemented by reference TRBV14 and TRBJ2-1, the full variable domain reads EAGVTQFPSHSVIEKGQTVTLRCDPISGHDNLYWYRRVMGKEIKFLLHFVKESKQDESGMPNNRFLAERTGGTYSTLKVQPAELEDSGVYFCASSPPGLVYNEQFFGPGTRLTVL.

The rearrangement links TRBV5-4 to TRBJ1-3; 11 bases align to TRBD1. CDR1 is SGHNT and CDR2 is YYREEE in the germline V gene (reference sequence). This CDR3 has 16 amino acids. V was clipped by 5 bases and J by 1 base; unmatched bases: 5. The CDR3 DNA follows: TGTGCCAGCAGTTCCGGGACAGGGGGATCTGGAAACACCATATATTTT. Translating it yields CASSSGTGGSGNTIYF. The variable domain in full, completed from reference TRBV5-4 and TRBJ1-3, reads ETGVTQSPTHLIKTRGQQVTLRCSSQSGHNTVSWYQQALGQGPQFIFQYYREEENGRGNFPPRFSGLQFPNYSSELNVNALELDDSALYLCASSSGTGGSGNTIYFGEGSWLTVV.

The chain is built from TRBV20-1 and TRBJ1-6; tentatively, D is TRBD1 (5 bases). Trimming removed 1 base from V and 4 bases from J, with 14 bases in between. The CDR3 runs 16 residues. Germline loops: CDR1 DFQATT, CDR2 SNEGSKA (reference sequence). The CDR3 DNA reads TGCAGTGCTAGAGCTATAGAGGGGTCATATAATTCACCCCTCCACTTT. Translating it yields CSARAIEGSYNSPLHF.

In its sample, this clonotype was seen many times. This sequence joins TRBV6-6 and TRBJ2-7; TRBD1 aligns across 9 bases. V was clipped by 6 bases and J by 1 base; unmatched bases: 7. CDR1 is MNHNY and CDR2 is SVGAGI in the germline V gene (reference sequence). The CDR3 contains 15 residues. Here the CDR3 DNA reads TGTGCCAGCAGCGGGGTGGGGACAGGGTCCTACGAGCAGTACTTC. Translation: CASSGVGTGSYEQYF.

This chain links TRBV24-1 with TRBJ2-4; 7 bases are shared with TRBD2. The CDR3 contains 11 residues. J was trimmed by 11 bases and V by 4 bases; bases with no gene match: 1. Germline V CDR1 and CDR2: KGHDR, SFDVKD. The CDR3 nucleotides are TGTGCCACCAGTGACGCGGGAGTTCAGTACTTC. Translated: CATSDAGVQYF.

This clonotype has ten or more counts. V is TRBV12-3 or TRBV12-4 and J is TRBJ2-5; TRBD2 matches at 7 bases. This CDR3 is 13 amino acids long. With 1 base clipped from V and 5 bases from J, the junction kept 1 base outside the gene matches. CDR3 DNA sequence: TGTGCCAGCAGTTTAGAACTAGCGGAGACCCAGTACTTC. Its translation: CASSLELAETQYF.

At least ten counts were recorded for this clonotype. The V gene is TRBV20-1, the J gene TRBJ2-1; 7 bases agree with TRBD2. CDR3 size: 13 residues. CDR1 and CDR2 (germline): DFQATT, SNEGSKA (reference sequence). The V and J ends lost 6 bases and 12 bases, in that order; junction bases with no gene match: 14. CDR3 DNA: TGCAGTGCCTCGGATCTTGCGGGAGTGGCGCAGTTCTTC. Encoded protein: CSASDLAGVAQFF.

The table lists this clonotype with many counts. This chain connects TRBV29-1 to TRBJ2-3; a weak D match, TRBD2 (7 bases). The V gene lost 4 bases and the J gene lost 5 bases, with 16 bases spanning the gap. This CDR3 has 14 amino acids. The V gene's germline CDR1 is SQVTM and CDR2 ANQGSEA. DNA of the CDR3: TGCAGCGTTGGAGCCAGGGGAGGGGGAGATACGCAGTATTTT. It specifies CSVGARGGGDTQYF.